The rows below give T cell receptor beta chains drawn from one sample of a study of CD8 T cells in ankylosing spondylitis. TCRdb re-analysed the 5' RACE reads in MiXCR, keeping a single row per CDR3 protein. The table has about 360,000 distinct CDR3 sequences, 20% to 25% seen once. The sequenced sample consisted of blood, either unsorted or a sorted T cell fraction (not recorded which). These TCRs come from a male donor with ankylosing spondylitis or in good health (not recorded which). CDR3s include the opening cysteine and the closing phenylalanine or tryptophan. A D gene is named only where the DNA matches it firmly. Expanded clones are given a class, and other clones once, few, many or no size at all.

v_call	d_call	j_call	clone_size	cdr3_nt	cdr3_aa
TRBV7-9	-	TRBJ1-1	few	TGTGCCAGCATCGGCTTTATTAACACTGAAGCTTTCTTT	CASIGFINTEAFF
TRBV9	-	TRBJ2-2	few	TGTGCCAGCAGCGTCTCGAGGCGGGGCGCAAACACCGGGGAGCTGTTTTTT	CASSVSRRGANTGELFF
TRBV4-1	-	TRBJ2-7	many	TGCGCCAGCAGCCAAGTACCGGGCGAATCCTACGAGCAGTACTTC	CASSQVPGESYEQYF
TRBV29-1	TRBD1	TRBJ1-1	many	TGCAGCGTCCGCGGACAGGGTAGGACTGAAGCTTTCTTT	CSVRGQGRTEAFF
TRBV12-3/TRBV12-4	-	TRBJ2-1	few	TGTGCCACCGAGGGGGGGGGCGGGTACAATGAGCAGTTCTTC	CATEGGGGYNEQFF
TRBV29-1	-	TRBJ2-1	few	TGCAGCGTGCCACAGGAAAACTGGAATGAGCAGTTCTTC	CSVPQENWNEQFF
TRBV12-3/TRBV12-4	-	TRBJ2-5	-	TGTGCCAGCAGTTTTGTTAGGGTAGGGGAGACCCAGTACTTC	CASSFVRVGETQYF
TRBV11-2	TRBD2	TRBJ2-1	-	TGTGCCAGCAGCCCCAGGACTAGCCGGACCTACAATGAGCAGTTCTTC	CASSPRTSRTYNEQFF
TRBV7-9	TRBD1	TRBJ2-1	-	TGTGCCAGCAGCCAAAGGAGGGGACAGGGGGCCGGCGATGAGCAGTTCTTC	CASSQRRGQGAGDEQFF
TRBV20-1	TRBD2	TRBJ2-3	-	TGCAGTGCCAAAAAGCGCGGGGGGCCCACAGATACGCAGTATTTT	CSAKKRGGPTDTQYF
TRBV24-1	-	TRBJ2-1	-	TGTGCCACCCAAGGGATCAATGAGCAGTTCTTC	CATQGINEQFF
TRBV3-1	TRBD1	TRBJ2-2	-	TGTGCCTTCAGCATCCAAGACAGGGATCCAACCACCGGGGAGCTGTTTTTT	CAFSIQDRDPTTGELFF
TRBV4-1	TRBD2	TRBJ2-1	-	TGCGCCAGCAGCCAAGAGCCCTCACTAGCGAGTGCCTACAATGAGCAGTTCTTC	CASSQEPSLASAYNEQFF
TRBV29-1	TRBD1	TRBJ1-1	-	TGCAGCGTTTCGTATAGAGGGACAGGGGAAGGTTGGGTGAACACTGAAGCTTTCTTT	CSVSYRGTGEGWVNTEAFF
TRBV7-2	TRBD2	TRBJ2-2	few	TGTGCCAGCAGCTACGGACTAGCTGCCACCGGGGAGCTGTTTTTT	CASSYGLAATGELFF
TRBV10-3	-	TRBJ2-1	few	TGTGCCATCAGTGAGTCGACGGTAGGGACTCGATACAATGAGCAGTTCTTC	CAISESTVGTRYNEQFF
TRBV7-2	-	TRBJ1-6	-	TGTGCCAGCAGCTTAAAAGGCCAGCTCTATAATTCACCCCTCCACTTT	CASSLKGQLYNSPLHF
TRBV9	-	TRBJ2-3	-	TGTGCCAGCAGCGCTAGGGACATCGGTACGCAGTATTTT	CASSARDIGTQYF
TRBV5-1	-	TRBJ2-1	once	TGCGCCAGCAGCTACCCCCCCGACCGGGACCGAGCTGAGCAGTTCTTC	CASSYPPDRDRAEQFF
TRBV20-1	-	TRBJ2-2	few	TGCAGTGCTAGAAATGAGGGAAGGGGGGACACCGGGGAGCTGTTTTTT	CSARNEGRGDTGELFF
TRBV28	-	TRBJ2-1	-	TGTGCCGGAGGAAACGTGGGCAATGAGCAGTTCTTC	CAGGNVGNEQFF
TRBV7-6	TRBD1	TRBJ2-4	few	TGTGCCAGCAGCTTAGCGACAGGGGCGGCCAAAAACATTCAGTACTTC	CASSLATGAAKNIQYF
TRBV5-1	-	TRBJ2-1	few	TGCGCCAGCAGCTTGATAGGGGGTACTTACAATGAGCAGTTCTTC	CASSLIGGTYNEQFF
TRBV29-1	-	TRBJ2-1	-	TGCAGCGTCCACCTCCCTAGGACGGCGCACAATGAGCAGTTCTTC	CSVHLPRTAHNEQFF
TRBV5-6	-	TRBJ2-7	-	TGTGCCAGCATCCGGGGCAGGGGAACCTACGAGCAGTACTTC	CASIRGRGTYEQYF
TRBV5-1	-	TRBJ1-1	few	TGCGCCAGCAGCCCCTGGGGAGCGAACACTGAAGCTTTCTTT	CASSPWGANTEAFF
TRBV7-8	-	TRBJ2-5	many	TGTGCCAGCAGCTTAGTGGGGGGGCTTGAGACCCAGTACTTC	CASSLVGGLETQYF
TRBV7-6	TRBD2	TRBJ2-1	few	TGTGCCAGCAGCTTAGGCGGGGGGGGCACCTACAATGAGCAGTTCTTC	CASSLGGGGTYNEQFF
TRBV30	TRBD2	TRBJ2-1	few	TGTGCCTGGAGTTTCCCCCGGCTAGCGGGGGAGTTCGGTGAGCAGTTCTTC	CAWSFPRLAGEFGEQFF
TRBV7-9	TRBD1	TRBJ1-1	many	TGTGCCAGCAGCCGGACAGGGGGCACTGAAGCTTTCTTT	CASSRTGGTEAFF
TRBV12-3/TRBV12-4	TRBD2	TRBJ2-2	-	TGTGCCAGCAGCCCGGGGACTAGCGGGGTTTCCGGGGAGCTGTTTTTT	CASSPGTSGVSGELFF
TRBV20-1	-	TRBJ2-1	few	TGCAGTGCTATGATCGCTGGGAACGAGTTTATTTGGAATGAGCAGTTCTTC	CSAMIAGNEFIWNEQFF
TRBV14	TRBD1	TRBJ2-3	few	TGTGCCAGCAGCCCCCCGGGACAGCCTTTCACAGATACGCAGTATTTT	CASSPPGQPFTDTQYF
TRBV9	-	TRBJ2-1	-	TGTGCCAGCAGCGTAGGAGGGGGGATTAAAAGCTCCTACAATGAGCAGTTCTTC	CASSVGGGIKSSYNEQFF
TRBV29-1	TRBD2	TRBJ2-7	few	TGCAGCGTTGGCGGCAGGGAGGGATACGAGCAGTACTTC	CSVGGREGYEQYF
TRBV20-1	-	TRBJ2-1	few	TGCAGTGCTAGAGAACAGGGCGAATACAATGAGCAGTTCTTC	CSAREQGEYNEQFF
TRBV5-4	-	TRBJ2-3	-	TGTGCCAGCAGCTTGACCCCCCCGGGGCGGAGCACAGATACGCAGTATTTT	CASSLTPPGRSTDTQYF
TRBV25-1	-	TRBJ2-3	-	TGTGCCAGCAGTGGGGTCGATGGAAAGAACACAGATACGCAGTATTTT	CASSGVDGKNTDTQYF
TRBV9	TRBD1	TRBJ2-7	-	TGTGCCAGCAGCGCGACAGGGGAGAGGTTCTACGAGCAGTACTTC	CASSATGERFYEQYF
TRBV7-9	-	TRBJ2-1	few	TGTGCCAGCAGCTACCGGGAGAGCTCCTACAATGAGCAGTTCTTC	CASSYRESSYNEQFF
TRBV10-3	-	TRBJ2-3	few	TGTGCCATCAGTGGGGGACATTCGACAGATACGCAGTATTTT	CAISGGHSTDTQYF
TRBV12-3/TRBV12-4	-	TRBJ2-7	many	TGTGCCAGCAGTCGGGTAGGGCAGGACTACGAGCAGTACTTC	CASSRVGQDYEQYF
TRBV20-1	TRBD1	TRBJ1-1	-	TGCAGTGCTACCCGGGGGACAGGGGATACTGAAGCTTTCTTT	CSATRGTGDTEAFF
TRBV7-6	-	TRBJ2-1	many	TGTGCCAGCAGCTTAAAGGGTTCCTACAATGAGCAGTTCTTC	CASSLKGSYNEQFF
TRBV29-1	-	TRBJ2-7	few	TGCAGCGTTGAAACAACCTACGAGCAGTACTTC	CSVETTYEQYF
TRBV27	-	TRBJ2-2	-	TGTGCCAGCAGTTTATCAGTCCCCGGGGAGCTGTTTTTT	CASSLSVPGELFF
TRBV12-3/TRBV12-4	TRBD1	TRBJ2-5	few	TGTGCCAGCAGTCCCCCGGGGACAGAAGAGACCCAGTACTTC	CASSPPGTEETQYF
TRBV18	TRBD1	TRBJ1-1	-	TGTGCCAGCTCACCTGAAATGGGACAGCTGAACACTGAAGCTTTCTTT	CASSPEMGQLNTEAFF
TRBV12-3/TRBV12-4	-	TRBJ2-1	-	TGTGCCAGCAGCTCGGGCCTTACCTACAATGAGCAGTTCTTC	CASSSGLTYNEQFF
TRBV2	-	TRBJ1-6	many	TGTGCCAGCACTCGGGCCTTTAATTCACCCCTCCACTTT	CASTRAFNSPLHF
TRBV2	-	TRBJ2-1	once	TGTGCCAGCAGGACTGAGGCCCCTCTAGAAATCTTC	CASRTEAPLEIF
TRBV28	TRBD1	TRBJ2-1	-	TGTGCCAGCACGTGGGACAGCGGCAACAATGAGCAGTTCTTC	CASTWDSGNNEQFF